The clone carrying this TCR beta chain was observed a few times. The sample holds other DNA sequences that translate to the same CDR3. This entry belongs to a study of OX40 agonist ivuxolimab in advanced cancers. Study-level background: Dose-escalation patients were diagnosed with hepatocellular carcinoma, melanoma, renal cell cancer or head and neck cancer.

The protocol was immunoSEQ multiplex PCR, while the TCRdb copy is restricted to in-frame clones and leaves out a portion. Of tens of thousands of clones in the sample, approximately 86% are singletons; the top ten hold 0.35% to 0.45%. Baseline, cycle 4 day 1, and cycle 7 day 1 were the blood sampling points. Trimming shortened V by 3 bases and J by 5 bases, and 14 bases separated the two germline ends. The CDR3 sequence is 14 residues long. Germline V gene sequence: CDR1 SGHNT, CDR2 YYREEE (reference sequence). This TCR was sampled from an adult with an advanced solid tumor such as melanoma, head and neck, liver or kidney cancer. This specimen was CD4+ or CD8+ T cells sorted from blood, taken in a trial of the OX40 agonist ivuxolimab. The chain combines TRBV5-4 with TRBJ1-2, with D maybe TRBD1 (6 bases). The DNA of the CDR3 is TGTGCCAGCAGCTCACAGGGAGGGAGTTATGGCTACACCTTC. This encodes CASSSQGGSYGYTF. The variable domain in full, completed from reference TRBV5-4 and TRBJ1-2, reads ETGVTQSPTHLIKTRGQQVTLRCSSQSGHNTVSWYQQALGQGPQFIFQYYREEENGRGNFPPRFSGLQFPNYSSELNVNALELDDSALYLCASSSQGGSYGYTFGSGTRLTVV.